These T cell receptor beta chains were read from a single sample in a study of control samples from healthy donors and cancer patients. Only in-frame clones appear in the TCRdb table, and some are missing; sequencing was by immunoSEQ multiplex PCR. The table shows about 110,000 clones, with roughly 90% occurring only once. The sequencing input was PBMCs. The receptors were sampled from an older woman with lung cancer. The CDR3 runs from the conserved cysteine through the conserved F or W. Each record gives: CDR3 protein, CDR3 DNA, D gene, clone size, J gene, V gene. The D gene is left open where the match is weak. The size of a clone is reported for some rows only, either as once, few or many, or as a class for expanded clones.

cdr3_aa: CASSLNPQGNTEAFF; cdr3_nt: TGTGCCAGCAGCTTAAACCCCCAGGGGAACACTGAAGCTTTCTTT; d_call: NA; clone_size: NA; j_call: TRBJ1-1; v_call: TRBV7-3
cdr3_aa: CASSLAGNTEAFF; cdr3_nt: TGTGCCAGCAGCCTGGCCGGGAACACTGAAGCTTTCTTT; d_call: NA; clone_size: NA; j_call: TRBJ1-1; v_call: TRBV6-5
cdr3_aa: CASSPILAGAETQYF; cdr3_nt: TGTGCCAGCTCACCAATACTAGCGGGGGCAGAGACCCAGTACTTC; d_call: TRBD2; clone_size: NA; j_call: TRBJ2-5; v_call: TRBV18
cdr3_aa: CASSFRGTNSYEQYF; cdr3_nt: TGTGCCAGCAGTTTTCGTGGAACCAACTCCTACGAGCAGTACTTC; d_call: NA; clone_size: NA; j_call: TRBJ2-7; v_call: TRBV28
cdr3_aa: CASSLFWVGPANNSPLHF; cdr3_nt: TGTGCCAGCAGCTTGTTTTGGGTTGGCCCCGCGAATAATTCACCCCTCCACTTT; d_call: NA; clone_size: NA; j_call: TRBJ1-6; v_call: TRBV5-5
cdr3_aa: CASNDMATSGNTIYF; cdr3_nt: TGTGCCAGCAACGACATGGCGACCTCTGGAAACACCATATATTTT; d_call: NA; clone_size: NA; j_call: TRBJ1-3; v_call: TRBV6-6
cdr3_aa: CASSFLQGNTEAFF; cdr3_nt: TGTGCCAGCAGCTTTCTACAGGGGAACACTGAAGCTTTCTTT; d_call: NA; clone_size: NA; j_call: TRBJ1-1; v_call: TRBV5-4
cdr3_aa: CAIRSQSEGPQFF; cdr3_nt: TGTGCCATCAGGAGCCAGAGTGAGGGCCCGCAGTTCTTC; d_call: NA; clone_size: NA; j_call: TRBJ2-1; v_call: TRBV10-3
cdr3_aa: CASSLSASGDGETQYF; cdr3_nt: TGTGCTAGCAGCTTGTCGGCTAGCGGGGATGGGGAGACCCAGTACTTC; d_call: TRBD2; clone_size: NA; j_call: TRBJ2-5; v_call: TRBV7-7
cdr3_aa: CASSNIGVSGSYNEQFF; cdr3_nt: TGTGCCAGCAGCAACATAGGGGTGTCGGGCTCCTACAATGAGCAGTTCTTC; d_call: NA; clone_size: NA; j_call: TRBJ2-1; v_call: TRBV4-2
cdr3_aa: CSVARTGNYGYTF; cdr3_nt: TGCAGCGTTGCTAGAACGGGAAACTATGGCTACACCTTC; d_call: NA; clone_size: few; j_call: TRBJ1-2; v_call: TRBV29-1
cdr3_aa: CSVEDHSYGYTF; cdr3_nt: TGCAGCGTTGAAGATCATAGCTATGGCTACACCTTC; d_call: NA; clone_size: NA; j_call: TRBJ1-2; v_call: TRBV29-1